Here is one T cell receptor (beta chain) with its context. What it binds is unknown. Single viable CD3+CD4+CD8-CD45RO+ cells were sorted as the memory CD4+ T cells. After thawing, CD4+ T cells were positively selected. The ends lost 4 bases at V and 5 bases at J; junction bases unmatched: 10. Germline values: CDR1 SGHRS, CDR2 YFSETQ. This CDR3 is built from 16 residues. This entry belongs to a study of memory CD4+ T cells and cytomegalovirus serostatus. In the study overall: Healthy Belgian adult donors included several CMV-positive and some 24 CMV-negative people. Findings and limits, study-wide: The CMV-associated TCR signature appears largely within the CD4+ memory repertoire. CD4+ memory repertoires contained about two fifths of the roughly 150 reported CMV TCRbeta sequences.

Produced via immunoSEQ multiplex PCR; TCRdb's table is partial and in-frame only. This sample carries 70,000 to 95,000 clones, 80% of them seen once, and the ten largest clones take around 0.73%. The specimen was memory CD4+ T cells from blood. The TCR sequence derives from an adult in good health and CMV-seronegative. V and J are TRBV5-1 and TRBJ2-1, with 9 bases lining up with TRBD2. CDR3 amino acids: CASSRFYSSGDNEQFF. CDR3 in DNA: TGCGCCAGCAGCCGTTTTTATTCTAGCGGGGACAATGAGCAGTTCTTC. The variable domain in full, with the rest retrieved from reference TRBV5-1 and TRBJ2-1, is KAGVTQTPRYLIKTRGQQVTLSCSPISGHRSVSWYQQTPGQGLQFLFEYFSETQRNKGNFPGRFSGRQFSNSRSEMNVSTLELGDSALYLCASSRFYSSGDNEQFFGPGTRLTVL.